This T cell receptor (beta chain) derives from a study of OX40 agonist ivuxolimab in advanced cancers. For the study at large: As their treatment, patients were administered ivuxolimab, an agonistic anti-OX40 (CD134) antibody. Findings of the study overall: CD8+ T cells were the subset that, on average, had more expanded clones than CD4+. CD4+ and CD8+ T cells in blood underwent clonal expansion by week 6 at 0.1 to 3.0 mg/kg.

V was clipped by 1 base and J by 5 bases; unmatched bases: 6. Looked up from germline, CDR1 is MGHRA and CDR2 is YSYEKL. The CDR3 is made up of 16 amino acids. In the case of this clone: Its antigen is unknown.

Sequenced by immunoSEQ multiplex PCR; TCRdb stores in-frame clones only, minus some. The sample contains approximately 50,000 clones, approximately 75% of which appear only once. The gene calls are TRBV4-1 and TRBJ1-5; 9 positions agree with TRBD1. This receptor was identified in an adult with an advanced solid tumor such as melanoma, head and neck, liver or kidney cancer. Sequenced material: CD4+ or CD8+ T cells sorted from blood, taken in a trial of the OX40 agonist ivuxolimab. CDR3 nucleotides: TGCGCCAGCAGCCAAGGGCGGTGGACAGGGGATCAGCCCCAGCATTTT. This codes for CASSQGRWTGDQPQHF.